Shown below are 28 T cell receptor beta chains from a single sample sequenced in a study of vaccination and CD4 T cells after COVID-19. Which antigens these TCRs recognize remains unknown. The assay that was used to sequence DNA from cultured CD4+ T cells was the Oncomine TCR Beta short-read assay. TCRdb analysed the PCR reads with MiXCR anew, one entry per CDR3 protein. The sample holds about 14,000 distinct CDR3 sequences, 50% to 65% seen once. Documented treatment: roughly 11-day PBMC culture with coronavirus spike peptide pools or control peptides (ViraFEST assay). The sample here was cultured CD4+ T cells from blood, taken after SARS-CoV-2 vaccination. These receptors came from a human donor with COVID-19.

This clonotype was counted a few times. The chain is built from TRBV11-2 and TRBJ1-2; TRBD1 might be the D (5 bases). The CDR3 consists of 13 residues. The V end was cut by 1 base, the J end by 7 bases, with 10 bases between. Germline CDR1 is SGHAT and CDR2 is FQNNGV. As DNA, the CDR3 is TGTGCCAGCAGCTTAGGGGGCAGTAGTGGCTACACCTTC. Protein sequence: CASSLGGSSGYTF. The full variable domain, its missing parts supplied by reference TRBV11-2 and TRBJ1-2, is EAGVAQSPRYKIIEKRQSVAFWCNPISGHATLYWYQQILGQGPKLLIQFQNNGVVDDSQLPKDRFSAERLKGVDSTLKIQPAKLEDSAVYLCASSLGGSSGYTFGSGTRLTVV.

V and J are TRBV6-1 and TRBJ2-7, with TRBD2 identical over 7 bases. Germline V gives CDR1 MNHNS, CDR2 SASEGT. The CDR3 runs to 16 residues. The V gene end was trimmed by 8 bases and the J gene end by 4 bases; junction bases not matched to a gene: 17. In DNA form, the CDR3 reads TGTGCCAGCCGCGGCCTGAGACTAGCAAGCGGATACGAGCAGTACTTC. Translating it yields CASRGLRLASGYEQYF.

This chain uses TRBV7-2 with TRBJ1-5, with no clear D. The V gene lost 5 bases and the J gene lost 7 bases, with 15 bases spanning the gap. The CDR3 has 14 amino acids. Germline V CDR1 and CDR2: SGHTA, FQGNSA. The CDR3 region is CASSQDLRVQPQHF. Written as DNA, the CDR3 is TGTGCCAGCAGCCAAGATCTTAGGGTCCAGCCCCAGCATTTT.

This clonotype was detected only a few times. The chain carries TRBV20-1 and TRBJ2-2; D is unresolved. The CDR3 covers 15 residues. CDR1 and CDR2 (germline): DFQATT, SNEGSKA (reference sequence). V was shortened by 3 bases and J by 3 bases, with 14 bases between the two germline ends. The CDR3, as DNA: TGCAGTGCTAGTGTCTGGCGTTCAGACACCGGGGAGCTGTTTTTT. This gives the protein CSASVWRSDTGELFF.

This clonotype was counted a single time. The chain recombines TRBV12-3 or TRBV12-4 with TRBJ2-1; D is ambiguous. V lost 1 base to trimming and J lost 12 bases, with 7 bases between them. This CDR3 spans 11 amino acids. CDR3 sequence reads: CASSLDSGQFF. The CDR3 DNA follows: TGTGCCAGCAGTTTAGACAGTGGGCAGTTCTTC.

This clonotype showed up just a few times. CDR3 nucleotides: TGTGCCAGCAGCTCAAACCTCGGGGACATTCAGTACTTC. Its protein is CASSSNLGDIQYF. The chain carries TRBV7-2 and TRBJ2-4; tentative D call: TRBD2 (5 bases). The V and J ends lost 4 bases and 8 bases respectively, with 12 bases between them. The germline V gene encodes CDR1 SGHTA and CDR2 FQGNSA. The CDR3 extends over 13 amino acids.

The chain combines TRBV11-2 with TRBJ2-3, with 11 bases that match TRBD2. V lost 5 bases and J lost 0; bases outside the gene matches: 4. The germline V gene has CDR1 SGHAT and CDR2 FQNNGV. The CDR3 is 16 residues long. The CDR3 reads CASSALAGGSTDTQYF. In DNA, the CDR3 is TGTGCCAGCAGCGCCTTAGCGGGGGGGAGCACAGATACGCAGTATTTT. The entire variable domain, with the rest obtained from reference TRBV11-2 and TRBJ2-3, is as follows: EAGVAQSPRYKIIEKRQSVAFWCNPISGHATLYWYQQILGQGPKLLIQFQNNGVVDDSQLPKDRFSAERLKGVDSTLKIQPAKLEDSAVYLCASSALAGGSTDTQYFGPGTRLTVL.

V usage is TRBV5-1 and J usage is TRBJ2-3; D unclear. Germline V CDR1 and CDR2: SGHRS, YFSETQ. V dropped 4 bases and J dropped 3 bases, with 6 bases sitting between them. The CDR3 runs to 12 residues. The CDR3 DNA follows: TGCGCCAGCAGCCCCCAGACAGATACGCAGTATTTT. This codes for CASSPQTDTQYF.

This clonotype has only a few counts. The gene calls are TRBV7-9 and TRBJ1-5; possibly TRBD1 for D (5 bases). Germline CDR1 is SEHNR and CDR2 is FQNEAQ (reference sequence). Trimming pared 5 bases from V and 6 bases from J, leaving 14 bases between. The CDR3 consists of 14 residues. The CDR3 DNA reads TGTGCCAGCAGCGCCGAGGGTGGGGGTCAGCCCCAGCATTTT. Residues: CASSAEGGGQPQHF.

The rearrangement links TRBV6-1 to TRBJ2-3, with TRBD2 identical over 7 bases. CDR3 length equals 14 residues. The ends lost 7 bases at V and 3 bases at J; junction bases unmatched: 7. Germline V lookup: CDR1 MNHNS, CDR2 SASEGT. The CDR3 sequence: CASTSAGNTDTQYF. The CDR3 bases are TGTGCCAGCACGTCAGCGGGAAATACAGATACGCAGTATTTT.

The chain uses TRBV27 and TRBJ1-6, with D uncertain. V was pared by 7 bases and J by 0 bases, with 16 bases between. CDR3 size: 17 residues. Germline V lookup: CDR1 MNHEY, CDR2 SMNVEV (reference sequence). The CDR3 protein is CASNPDTRPSYNSPLHF. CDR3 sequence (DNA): TGTGCCAGCAATCCAGACACCCGCCCCTCCTATAATTCACCCCTCCACTTT.

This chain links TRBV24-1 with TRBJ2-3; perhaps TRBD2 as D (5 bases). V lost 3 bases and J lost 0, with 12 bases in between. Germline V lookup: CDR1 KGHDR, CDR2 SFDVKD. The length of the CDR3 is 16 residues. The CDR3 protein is CATSDPGSASTDTQYF. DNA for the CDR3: TGTGCCACCAGTGATCCGGGGTCAGCTAGCACAGATACGCAGTATTTT.

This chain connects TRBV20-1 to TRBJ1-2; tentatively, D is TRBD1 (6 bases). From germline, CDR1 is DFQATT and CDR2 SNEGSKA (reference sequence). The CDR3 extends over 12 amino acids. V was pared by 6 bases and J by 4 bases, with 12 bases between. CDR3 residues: CSATRDTYGYTF. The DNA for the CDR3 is TGCAGTGCCACCCGGGACACCTATGGCTACACCTTC.

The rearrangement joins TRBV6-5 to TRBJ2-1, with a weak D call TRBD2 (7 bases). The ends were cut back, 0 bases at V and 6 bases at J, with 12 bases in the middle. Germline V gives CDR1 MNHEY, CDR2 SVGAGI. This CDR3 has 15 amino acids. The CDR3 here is CASSYSEGGGNEQFF. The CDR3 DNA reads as TGTGCCAGCAGTTACTCGGAGGGAGGGGGCAATGAGCAGTTCTTC.

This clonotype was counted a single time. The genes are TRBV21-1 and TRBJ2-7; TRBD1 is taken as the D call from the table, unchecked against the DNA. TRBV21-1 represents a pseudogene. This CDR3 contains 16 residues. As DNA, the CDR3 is TGTGCCAGCACCATAAGGGGGGACGGAGGATTCTACGAGCAGTACTTC. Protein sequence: CASTIRGDGGFYEQYF.

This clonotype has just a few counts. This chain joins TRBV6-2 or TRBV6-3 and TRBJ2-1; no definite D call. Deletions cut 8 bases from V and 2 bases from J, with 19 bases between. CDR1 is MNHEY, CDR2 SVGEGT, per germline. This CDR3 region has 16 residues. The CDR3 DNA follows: TGTGCCAGCCAGTCCCCCACTATAGGCCCCTACAATGAGCAGTTCTTC. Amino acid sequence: CASQSPTIGPYNEQFF.

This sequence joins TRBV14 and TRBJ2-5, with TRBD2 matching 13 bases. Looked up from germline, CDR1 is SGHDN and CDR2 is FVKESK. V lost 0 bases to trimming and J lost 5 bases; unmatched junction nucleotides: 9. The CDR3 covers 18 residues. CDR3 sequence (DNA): TGTGCCAGCAGCCAAGATCTACTAGCGGGGGGGCCGGTCGAGACCCAGTACTTC. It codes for CASSQDLLAGGPVETQYF.

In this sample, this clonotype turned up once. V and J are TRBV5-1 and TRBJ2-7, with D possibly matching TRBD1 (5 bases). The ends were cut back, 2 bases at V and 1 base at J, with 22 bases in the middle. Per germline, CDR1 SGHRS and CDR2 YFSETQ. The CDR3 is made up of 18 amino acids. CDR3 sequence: CASSFSRVPPQPSYEQYF. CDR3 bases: TGCGCCAGCAGCTTCTCCAGGGTCCCACCCCAGCCTTCCTACGAGCAGTACTTC.

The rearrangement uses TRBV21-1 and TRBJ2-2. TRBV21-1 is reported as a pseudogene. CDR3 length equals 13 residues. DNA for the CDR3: TGTGCCATCACAACTCATAGGACCGGGGAGCTGTTTTTT. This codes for CAITTHRTGELFF.

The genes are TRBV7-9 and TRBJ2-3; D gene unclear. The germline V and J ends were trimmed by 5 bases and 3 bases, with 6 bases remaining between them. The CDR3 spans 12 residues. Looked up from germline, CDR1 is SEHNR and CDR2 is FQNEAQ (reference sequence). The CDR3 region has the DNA TGTGCCAGCAGCCCCGAGACAGATACGCAGTATTTT. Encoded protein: CASSPETDTQYF.

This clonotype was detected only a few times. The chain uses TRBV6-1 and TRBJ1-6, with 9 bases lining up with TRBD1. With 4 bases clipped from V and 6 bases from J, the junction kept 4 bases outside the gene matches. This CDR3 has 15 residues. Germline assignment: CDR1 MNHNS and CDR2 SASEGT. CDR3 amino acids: CASSAPGQGNSPLHF. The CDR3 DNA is TGTGCCAGCAGTGCCCCGGGACAGGGTAATTCACCCCTCCACTTT.

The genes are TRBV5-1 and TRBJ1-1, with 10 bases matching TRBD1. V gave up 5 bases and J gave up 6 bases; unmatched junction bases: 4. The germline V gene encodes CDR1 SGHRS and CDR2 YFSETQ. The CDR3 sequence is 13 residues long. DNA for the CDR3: TGCGCCAGCAGTCACGGACAGGGGGCTGAAGCTTTCTTT. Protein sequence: CASSHGQGAEAFF.

This CDR3 reads CASSAGQGLQPQHF. The DNA for the CDR3 is TGTGCCAGCAGCGCGGGACAGGGCCTTCAGCCCCAGCATTTT. The genes are TRBV6-2 or TRBV6-3 and TRBJ1-5, with 9 bases identical to TRBD1. The germline V gene has CDR1 MNHEY and CDR2 SVGEGT. The V gene end was trimmed by 6 bases and the J gene end by 6 bases; junction bases not matched to a gene: 6. The CDR3 is 14 residues long.

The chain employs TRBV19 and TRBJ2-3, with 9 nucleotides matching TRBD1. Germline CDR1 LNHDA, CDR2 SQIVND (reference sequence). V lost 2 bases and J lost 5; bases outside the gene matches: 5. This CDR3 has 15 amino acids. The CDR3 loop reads CASSITGTGRDTQYF. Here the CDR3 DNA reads TGTGCCAGTAGTATAACCGGGACAGGGAGAGATACGCAGTATTTT.

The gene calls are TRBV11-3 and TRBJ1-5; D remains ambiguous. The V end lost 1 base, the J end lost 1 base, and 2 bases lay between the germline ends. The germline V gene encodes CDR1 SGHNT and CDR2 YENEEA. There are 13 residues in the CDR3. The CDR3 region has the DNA TGTGCCAGCAGCTTAGGAAGCAATCAGCCCCAGCATTTT. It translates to CASSLGSNQPQHF.

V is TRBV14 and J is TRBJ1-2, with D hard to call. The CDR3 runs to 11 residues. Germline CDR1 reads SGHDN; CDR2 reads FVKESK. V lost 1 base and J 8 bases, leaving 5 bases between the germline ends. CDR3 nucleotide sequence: TGTGCCAGCAGCCAAGGGGCCGGCTACACCTTC. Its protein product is CASSQGAGYTF.

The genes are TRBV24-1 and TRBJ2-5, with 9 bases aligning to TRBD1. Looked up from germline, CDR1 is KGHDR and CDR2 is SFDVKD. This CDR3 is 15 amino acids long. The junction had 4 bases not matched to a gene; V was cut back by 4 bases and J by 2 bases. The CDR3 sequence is CATSELTGGQETQYF. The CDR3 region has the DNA TGTGCCACCAGTGAGTTGACAGGGGGACAAGAGACCCAGTACTTC.

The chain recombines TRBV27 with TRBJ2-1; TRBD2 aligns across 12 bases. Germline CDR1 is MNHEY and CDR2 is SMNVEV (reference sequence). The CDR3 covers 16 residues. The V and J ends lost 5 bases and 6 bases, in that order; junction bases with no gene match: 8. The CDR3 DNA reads TGTGCCAGCAGTAGGCTAGCGGGGGGGCCCCGCAATGAGCAGTTCTTC. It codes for CASSRLAGGPRNEQFF.